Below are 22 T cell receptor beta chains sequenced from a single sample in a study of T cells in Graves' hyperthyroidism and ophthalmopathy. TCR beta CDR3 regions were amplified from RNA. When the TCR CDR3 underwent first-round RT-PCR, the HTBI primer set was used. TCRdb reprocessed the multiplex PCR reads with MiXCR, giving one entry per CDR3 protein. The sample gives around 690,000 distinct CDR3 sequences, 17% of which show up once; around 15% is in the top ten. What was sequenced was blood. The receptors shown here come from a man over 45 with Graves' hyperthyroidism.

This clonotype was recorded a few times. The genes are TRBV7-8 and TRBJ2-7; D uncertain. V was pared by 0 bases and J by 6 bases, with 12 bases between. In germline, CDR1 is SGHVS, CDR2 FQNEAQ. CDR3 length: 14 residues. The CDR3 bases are TGTGCCAGCAGCTTAGCGGGCTCCCCTCTCGAGCAGTACTTC. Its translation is CASSLAGSPLEQYF.

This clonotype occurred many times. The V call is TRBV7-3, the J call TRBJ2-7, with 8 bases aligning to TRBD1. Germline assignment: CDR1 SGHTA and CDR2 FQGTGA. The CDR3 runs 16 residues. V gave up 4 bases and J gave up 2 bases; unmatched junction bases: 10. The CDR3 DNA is TGTGCCAGCAGCTCCCAACAGGGGGACGCGGCCTACGAGCAGTACTTC. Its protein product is CASSSQQGDAAYEQYF.

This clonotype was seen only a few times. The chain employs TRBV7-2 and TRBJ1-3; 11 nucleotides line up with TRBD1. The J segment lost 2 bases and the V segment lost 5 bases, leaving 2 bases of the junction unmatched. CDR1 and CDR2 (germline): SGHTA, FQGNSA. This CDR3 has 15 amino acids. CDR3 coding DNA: TGTGCCAGCAGCGGGACAGGGGGGCCTGGAAACACCATATATTTT. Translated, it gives CASSGTGGPGNTIYF.

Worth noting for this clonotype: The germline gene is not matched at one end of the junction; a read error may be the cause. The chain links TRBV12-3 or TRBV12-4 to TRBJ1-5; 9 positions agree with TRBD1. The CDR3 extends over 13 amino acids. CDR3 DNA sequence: TGTGTCAGCAGGAGGACAGGGGATCAGCCCCAGCATTTT. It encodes CVSRRTGDQPQHF.

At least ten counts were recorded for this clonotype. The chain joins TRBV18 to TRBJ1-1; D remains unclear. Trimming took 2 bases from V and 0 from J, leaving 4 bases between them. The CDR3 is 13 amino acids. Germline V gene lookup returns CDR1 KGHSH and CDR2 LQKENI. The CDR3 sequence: CASSPAVNTEAFF. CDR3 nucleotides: TGTGCCAGCTCACCAGCGGTGAACACTGAAGCTTTCTTT.

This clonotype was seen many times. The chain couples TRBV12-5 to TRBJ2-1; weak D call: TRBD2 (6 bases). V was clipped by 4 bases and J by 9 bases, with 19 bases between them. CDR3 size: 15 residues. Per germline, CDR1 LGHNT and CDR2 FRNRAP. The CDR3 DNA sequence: TGTGCTAGTGGTTCGGGACTCTCAACGGGAGCTGAGCAGTTCTTC. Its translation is CASGSGLSTGAEQFF.

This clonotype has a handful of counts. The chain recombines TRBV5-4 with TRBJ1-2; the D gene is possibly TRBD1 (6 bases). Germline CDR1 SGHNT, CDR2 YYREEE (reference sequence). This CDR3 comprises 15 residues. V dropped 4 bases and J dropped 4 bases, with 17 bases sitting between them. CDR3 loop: CASSIQGIVLYGYTF. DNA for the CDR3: TGTGCCAGCAGCATCCAGGGGATTGTCCTCTATGGCTACACCTTC.

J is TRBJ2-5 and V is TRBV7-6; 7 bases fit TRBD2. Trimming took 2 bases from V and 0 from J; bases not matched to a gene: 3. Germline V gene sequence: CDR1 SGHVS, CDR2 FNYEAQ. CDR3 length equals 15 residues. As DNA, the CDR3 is TGTGCCAGCAGCTTACCTAGCGGTTACCAAGAGACCCAGTACTTC. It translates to CASSLPSGYQETQYF.

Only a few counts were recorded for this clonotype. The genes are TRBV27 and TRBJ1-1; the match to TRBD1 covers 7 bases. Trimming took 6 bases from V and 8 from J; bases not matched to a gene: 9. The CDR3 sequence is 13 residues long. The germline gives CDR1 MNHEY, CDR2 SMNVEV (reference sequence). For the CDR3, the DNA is TGTGCCAGCAGCCTACAGGGGCCGGCGGAAGCTTTCTTT. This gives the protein CASSLQGPAEAFF.

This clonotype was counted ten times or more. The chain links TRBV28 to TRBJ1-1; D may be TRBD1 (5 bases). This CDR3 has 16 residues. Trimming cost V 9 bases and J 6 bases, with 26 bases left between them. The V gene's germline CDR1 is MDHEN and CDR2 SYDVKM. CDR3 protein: CASWGRGWDVGSEAFF. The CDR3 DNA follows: TGTGCCAGTTGGGGGAGAGGGTGGGATGTAGGATCTGAAGCTTTCTTT.

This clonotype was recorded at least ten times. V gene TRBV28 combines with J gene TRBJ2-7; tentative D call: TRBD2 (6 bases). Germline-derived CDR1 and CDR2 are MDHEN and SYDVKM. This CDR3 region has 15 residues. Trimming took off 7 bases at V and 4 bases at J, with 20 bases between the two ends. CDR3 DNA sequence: TGTGCCAGCACCTCATCCGGGACTTCTTTTTACGAGCAGTACTTC. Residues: CASTSSGTSFYEQYF.

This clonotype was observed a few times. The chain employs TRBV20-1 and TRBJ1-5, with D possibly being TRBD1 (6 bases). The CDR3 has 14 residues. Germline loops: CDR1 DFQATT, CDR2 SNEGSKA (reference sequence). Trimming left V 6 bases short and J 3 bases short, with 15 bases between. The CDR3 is CSAPRRQANQPQHF. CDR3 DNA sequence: TGCAGTGCCCCCAGAAGACAGGCCAATCAGCCCCAGCATTTT.

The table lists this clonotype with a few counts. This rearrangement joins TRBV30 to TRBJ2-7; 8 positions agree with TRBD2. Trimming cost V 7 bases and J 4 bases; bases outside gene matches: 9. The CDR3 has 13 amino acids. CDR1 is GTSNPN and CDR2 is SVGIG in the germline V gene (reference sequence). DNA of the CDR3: TGTGCCTTCTCGGCGGGAGGCGGGTACGAGCAGTACTTC. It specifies CAFSAGGGYEQYF.

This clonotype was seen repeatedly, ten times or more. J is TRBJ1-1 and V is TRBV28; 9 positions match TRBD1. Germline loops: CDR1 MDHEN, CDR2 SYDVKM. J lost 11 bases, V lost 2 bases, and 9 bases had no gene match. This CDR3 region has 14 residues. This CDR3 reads CASSLQGTGSRAFF. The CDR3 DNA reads TGTGCCAGCAGTTTACAGGGGACAGGGTCTCGGGCTTTCTTT.

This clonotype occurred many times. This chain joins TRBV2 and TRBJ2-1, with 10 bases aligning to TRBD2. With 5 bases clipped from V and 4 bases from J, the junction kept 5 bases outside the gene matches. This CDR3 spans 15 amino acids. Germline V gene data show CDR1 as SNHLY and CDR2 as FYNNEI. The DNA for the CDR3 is TGTGCCAGCAGTACGGGGACTAGCGAGTACAATGAGCAGTTCTTC. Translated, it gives CASSTGTSEYNEQFF. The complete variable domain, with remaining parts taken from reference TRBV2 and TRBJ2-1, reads EPEVTQTPSHQVTQMGQEVILRCVPISNHLYFYWYRQILGQKVEFLVSFYNNEISEKSEIFDDQFSVERPDGSNFTLKIRSTKLEDSAMYFCASSTGTSEYNEQFFGPGTRLTVL.

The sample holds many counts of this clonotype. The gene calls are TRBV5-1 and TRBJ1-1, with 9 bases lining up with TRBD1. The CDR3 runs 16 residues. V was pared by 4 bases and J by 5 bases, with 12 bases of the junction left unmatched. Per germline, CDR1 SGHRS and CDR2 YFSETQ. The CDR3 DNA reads TGCGCCAGCAGCGTCCGGGACAGGGCCCGGGGGACTGAAGCTTTCTTT. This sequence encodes CASSVRDRARGTEAFF.

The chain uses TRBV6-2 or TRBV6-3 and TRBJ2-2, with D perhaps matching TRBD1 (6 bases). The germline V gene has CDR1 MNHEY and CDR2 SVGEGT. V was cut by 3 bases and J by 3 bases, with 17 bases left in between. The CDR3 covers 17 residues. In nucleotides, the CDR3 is TGTGCCAGCAGTTATTGGTCCCAGGGGCCGTACACCGGGGAGCTGTTTTTT. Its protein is CASSYWSQGPYTGELFF.

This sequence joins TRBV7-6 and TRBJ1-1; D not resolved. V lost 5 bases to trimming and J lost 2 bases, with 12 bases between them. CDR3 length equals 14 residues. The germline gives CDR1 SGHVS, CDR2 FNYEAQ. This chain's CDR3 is CASSLDRINTEAFF. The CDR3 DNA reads TGTGCCAGCAGCCTCGATAGGATAAACACTGAAGCTTTCTTT. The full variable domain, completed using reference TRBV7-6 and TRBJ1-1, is GAGVSQSPRYKVTKRGQDVALRCDPISGHVSLYWYRQALGQGPEFLTYFNYEAQQDKSGLPNDRFSAERPEGSISTLTIQRTEQRDSAMYRCASSLDRINTEAFFGQGTRLTVV.

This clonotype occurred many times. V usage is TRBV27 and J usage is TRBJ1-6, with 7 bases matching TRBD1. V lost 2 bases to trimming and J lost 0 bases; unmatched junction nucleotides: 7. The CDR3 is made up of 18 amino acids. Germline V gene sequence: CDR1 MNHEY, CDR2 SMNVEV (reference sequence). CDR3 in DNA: TGTGCCAGCAGTTTACTTCGGACAGGCCGCTCCTATAATTCACCCCTCCACTTT. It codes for CASSLLRTGRSYNSPLHF.

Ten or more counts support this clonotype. The CDR3 bases are TGTGCCAGCAGTGTGGAGGGGTTCACTGAAGCTTTCTTT. Translating gives CASSVEGFTEAFF. The chain is built from TRBV2 and TRBJ1-1, with D perhaps matching TRBD1 (5 bases). V gave up 4 bases and J gave up 4 bases, with 10 bases separating them. Germline lookup yields CDR1 SNHLY and CDR2 FYNNEI. The CDR3 totals 13 residues.

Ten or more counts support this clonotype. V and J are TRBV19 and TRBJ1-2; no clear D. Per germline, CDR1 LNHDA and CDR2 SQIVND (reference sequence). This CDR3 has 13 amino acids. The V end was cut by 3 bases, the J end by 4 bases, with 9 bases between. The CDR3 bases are TGTGCCAGTAGTATCGAGGTCGGCTATGGCTACACCTTC. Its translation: CASSIEVGYGYTF.

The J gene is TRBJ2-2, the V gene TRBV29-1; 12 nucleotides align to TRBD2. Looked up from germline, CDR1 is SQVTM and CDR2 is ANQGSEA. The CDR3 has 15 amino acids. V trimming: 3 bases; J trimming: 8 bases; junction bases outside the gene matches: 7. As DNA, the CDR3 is TGCAGCGTTGAGTCTAGCGGGAGGGCCAGGGGGGAGCTGTTTTTT. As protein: CSVESSGRARGELFF.